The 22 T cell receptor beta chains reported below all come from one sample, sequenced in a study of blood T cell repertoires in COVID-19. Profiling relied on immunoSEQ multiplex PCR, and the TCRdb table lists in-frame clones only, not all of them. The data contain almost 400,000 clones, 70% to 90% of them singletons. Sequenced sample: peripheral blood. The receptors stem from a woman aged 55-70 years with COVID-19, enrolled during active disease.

Here the CDR3 reads CASSPTGGRNYGYTF. DNA of the CDR3: TGTGCCAGCAGCCCGACAGGGGGCCGTAACTATGGCTACACCTTC. This chain uses TRBV9 with TRBJ1-2; 10 bases map to TRBD1. Trimming removed 4 bases from V and 1 base from J; junction bases left unmatched: 4. Germline V gene sequence: CDR1 SGDLS, CDR2 YYNGEE. The CDR3 length is 15 residues.

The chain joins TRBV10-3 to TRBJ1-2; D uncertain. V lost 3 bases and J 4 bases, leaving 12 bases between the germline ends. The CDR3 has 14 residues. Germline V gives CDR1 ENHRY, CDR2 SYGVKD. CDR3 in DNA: TGTGCCATCAGTGATGGCGGAGCCGGCTATGGCTACACCTTC. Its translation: CAISDGGAGYGYTF.

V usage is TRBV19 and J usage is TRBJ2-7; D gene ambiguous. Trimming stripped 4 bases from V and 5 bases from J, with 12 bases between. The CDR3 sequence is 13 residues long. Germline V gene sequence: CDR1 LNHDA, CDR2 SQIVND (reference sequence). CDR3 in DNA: TGTGCCAGTAGTAAAACTACACCCCACGAGCAGTACTTC. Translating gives CASSKTTPHEQYF.

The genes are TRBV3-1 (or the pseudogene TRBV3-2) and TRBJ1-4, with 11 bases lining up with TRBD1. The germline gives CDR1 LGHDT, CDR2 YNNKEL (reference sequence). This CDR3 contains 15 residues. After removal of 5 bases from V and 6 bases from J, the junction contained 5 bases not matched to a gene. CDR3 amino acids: CASSTRTGGDEKLFF. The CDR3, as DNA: TGTGCCAGCAGCACCCGGACAGGGGGCGATGAAAAACTGTTTTTT.

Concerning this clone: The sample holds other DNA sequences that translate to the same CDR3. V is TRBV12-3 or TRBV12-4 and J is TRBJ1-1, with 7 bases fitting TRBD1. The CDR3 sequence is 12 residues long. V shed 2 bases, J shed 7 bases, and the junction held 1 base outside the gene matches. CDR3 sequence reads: CASSLNRGEAFF. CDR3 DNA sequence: TGTGCCAGCAGTTTAAACAGGGGTGAAGCTTTCTTT.

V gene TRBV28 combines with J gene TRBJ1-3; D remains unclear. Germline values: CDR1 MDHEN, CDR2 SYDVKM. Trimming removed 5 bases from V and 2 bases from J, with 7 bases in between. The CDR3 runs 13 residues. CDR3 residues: CASSQAPGNTIYF. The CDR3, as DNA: TGTGCCAGCAGTCAGGCCCCTGGAAACACCATATATTTT. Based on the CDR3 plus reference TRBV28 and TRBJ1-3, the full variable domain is DVKVTQSSRYLVKRTGEKVFLECVQDMDHENMFWYRQDPGLGLRLIYFSYDVKMKEKGDIPEGYSVSREKKERFSLILESASTNQTSMYLCASSQAPGNTIYFGEGSWLTVV.

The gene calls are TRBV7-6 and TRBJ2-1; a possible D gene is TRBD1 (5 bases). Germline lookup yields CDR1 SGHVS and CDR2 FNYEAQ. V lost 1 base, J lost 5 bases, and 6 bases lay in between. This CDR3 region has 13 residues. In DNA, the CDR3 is TGTGCCAGCAGCTTAGTGGGGCACAATGAGCAGTTCTTC. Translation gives CASSLVGHNEQFF.

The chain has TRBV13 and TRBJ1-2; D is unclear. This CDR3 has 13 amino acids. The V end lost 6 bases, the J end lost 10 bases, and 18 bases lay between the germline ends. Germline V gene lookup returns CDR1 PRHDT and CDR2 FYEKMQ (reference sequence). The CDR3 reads CASSSGSLRIYTF. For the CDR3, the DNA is TGTGCCAGCAGTTCCGGGTCCCTTAGAATCTACACCTTC.

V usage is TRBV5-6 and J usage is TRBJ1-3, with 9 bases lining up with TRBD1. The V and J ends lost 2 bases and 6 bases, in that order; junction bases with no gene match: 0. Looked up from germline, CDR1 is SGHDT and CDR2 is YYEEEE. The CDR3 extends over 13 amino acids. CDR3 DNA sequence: TGTGCCAGCAGCTTACAGGGGGCAAACACCATATATTTT. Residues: CASSLQGANTIYF.

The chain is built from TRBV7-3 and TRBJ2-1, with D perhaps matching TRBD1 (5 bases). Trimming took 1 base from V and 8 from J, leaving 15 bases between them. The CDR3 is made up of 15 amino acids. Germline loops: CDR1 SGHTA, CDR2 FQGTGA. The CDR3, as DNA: TGTGCCAGCAGCTTAAGACTGGGGCGATATGATGAGCAGTTCTTC. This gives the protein CASSLRLGRYDEQFF.

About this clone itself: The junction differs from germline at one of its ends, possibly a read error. The CDR3 DNA reads as TGTGCCAGCAGTGAAGGAGAGGGATTGATCGAGGGGGATTTT. Translation gives CASSEGEGLIEGDF. The chain joins TRBV6-1 to TRBJ2-3; a possible D gene is TRBD1 (6 bases). Germline CDR1 reads MNHNS; CDR2 reads SASEGT. The length of the CDR3 is 14 residues.

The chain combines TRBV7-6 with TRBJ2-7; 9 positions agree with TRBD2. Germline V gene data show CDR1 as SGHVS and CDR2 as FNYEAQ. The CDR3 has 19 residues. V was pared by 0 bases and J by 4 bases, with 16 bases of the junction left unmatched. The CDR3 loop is CASSLAFRKASGEPYEQYF. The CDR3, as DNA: TGTGCCAGCAGCTTAGCTTTTCGTAAGGCTAGCGGGGAACCTTACGAGCAGTACTTC.

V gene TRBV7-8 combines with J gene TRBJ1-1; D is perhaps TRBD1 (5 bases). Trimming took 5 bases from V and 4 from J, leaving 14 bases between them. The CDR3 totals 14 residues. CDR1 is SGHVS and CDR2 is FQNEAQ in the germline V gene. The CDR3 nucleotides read TGTGCCAGCAGCCAACAGGTAATTAGCACTGAAGCTTTCTTT. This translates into CASSQQVISTEAFF.

The CDR3 bases are TGTGCCAGCAGCTTCGGACTCACGGGCTATGGCTACACCTTC. This encodes CASSFGLTGYGYTF. This sequence joins TRBV11-2 and TRBJ1-2; D is uncertain. Trimming removed 3 bases from V and 4 bases from J, with 12 bases in between. Germline values: CDR1 SGHAT, CDR2 FQNNGV. The CDR3 totals 14 residues.

CDR3 nucleotide sequence: TGTGCCGGCGCGGCTGGAATATCCTACGAGCAGTACTTC. It specifies CAGAAGISYEQYF. The genes are TRBV28 and TRBJ2-7; D is unresolved. Between the trimmed V and J ends, which lost 11 bases and 1 base, there was a span of 15 bases. CDR3 length: 13 amino acids. From germline, CDR1 is MDHEN and CDR2 SYDVKM.

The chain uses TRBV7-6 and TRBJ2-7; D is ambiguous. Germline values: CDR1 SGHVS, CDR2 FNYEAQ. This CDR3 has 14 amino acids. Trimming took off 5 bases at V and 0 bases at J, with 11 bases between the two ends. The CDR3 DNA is TGTGCCAGCAGCCCGAGAATAGACTCCTACGAGCAGTACTTC. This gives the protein CASSPRIDSYEQYF.

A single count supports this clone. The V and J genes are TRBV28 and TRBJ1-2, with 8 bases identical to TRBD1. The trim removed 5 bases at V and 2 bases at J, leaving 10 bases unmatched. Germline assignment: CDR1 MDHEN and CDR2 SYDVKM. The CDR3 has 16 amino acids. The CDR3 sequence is CASSDFRTGMNYGYTF. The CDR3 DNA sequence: TGTGCCAGCAGTGATTTTCGGACAGGGATGAACTATGGCTACACCTTC.

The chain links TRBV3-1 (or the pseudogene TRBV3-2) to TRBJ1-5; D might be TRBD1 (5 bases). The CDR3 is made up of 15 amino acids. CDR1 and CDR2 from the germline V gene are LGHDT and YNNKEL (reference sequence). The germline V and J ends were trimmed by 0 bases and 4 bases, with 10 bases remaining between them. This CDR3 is CASSQDSRVNQPQHF. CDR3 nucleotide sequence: TGTGCCAGCAGCCAAGACTCCAGGGTAAATCAGCCCCAGCATTTT.

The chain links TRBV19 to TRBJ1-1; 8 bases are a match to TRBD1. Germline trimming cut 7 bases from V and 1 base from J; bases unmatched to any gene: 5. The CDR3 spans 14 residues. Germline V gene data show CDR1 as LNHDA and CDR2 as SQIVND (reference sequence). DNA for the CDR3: TGTGCCAGTACCACGACAGGGGAGAACACTGAAGCTTTCTTT. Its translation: CASTTTGENTEAFF.

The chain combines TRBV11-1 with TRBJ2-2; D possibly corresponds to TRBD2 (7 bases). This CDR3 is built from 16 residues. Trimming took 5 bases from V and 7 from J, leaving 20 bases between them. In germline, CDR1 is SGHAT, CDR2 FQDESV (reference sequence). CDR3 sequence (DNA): TGTGCCAGCAGCCCACTACTTGGGGGGGCCGGCGGGGAGCTGTTTTTT. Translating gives CASSPLLGGAGGELFF.

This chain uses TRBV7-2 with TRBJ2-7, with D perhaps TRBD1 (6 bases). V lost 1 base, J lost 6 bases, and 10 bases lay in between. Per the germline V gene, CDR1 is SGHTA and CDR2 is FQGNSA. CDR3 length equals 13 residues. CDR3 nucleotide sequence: TGTGCCAGCAGCTTAGGGGGACACACCGAGCAGTACTTC. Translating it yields CASSLGGHTEQYF.

The CDR3 here is CASSFEPQGGNQPQHF. The DNA for the CDR3 is TGCGCCAGCAGCTTCGAACCCCAGGGGGGCAATCAGCCCCAGCATTTT. V usage is TRBV5-1 and J usage is TRBJ1-5; 7 nucleotides agree with TRBD1. Germline lookup yields CDR1 SGHRS and CDR2 YFSETQ. V trimming: 2 bases; J trimming: 2 bases; junction bases outside the gene matches: 7. This CDR3 spans 16 amino acids. The variable domain in full, with the rest retrieved from reference TRBV5-1 and TRBJ1-5, is KAGVTQTPRYLIKTRGQQVTLSCSPISGHRSVSWYQQTPGQGLQFLFEYFSETQRNKGNFPGRFSGRQFSNSRSEMNVSTLELGDSALYLCASSFEPQGGNQPQHFGDGTRLSIL.